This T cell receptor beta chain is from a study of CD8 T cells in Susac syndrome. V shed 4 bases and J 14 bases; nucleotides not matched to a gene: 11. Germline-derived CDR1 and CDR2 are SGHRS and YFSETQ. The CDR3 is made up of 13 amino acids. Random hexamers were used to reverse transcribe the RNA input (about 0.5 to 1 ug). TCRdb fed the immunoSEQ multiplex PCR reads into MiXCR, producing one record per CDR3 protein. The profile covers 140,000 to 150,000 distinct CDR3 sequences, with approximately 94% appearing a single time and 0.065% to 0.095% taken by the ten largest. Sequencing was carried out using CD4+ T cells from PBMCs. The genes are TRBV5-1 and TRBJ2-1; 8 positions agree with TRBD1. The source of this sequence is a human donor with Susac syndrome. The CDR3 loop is CASSVGQGGNEFF. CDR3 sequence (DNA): TGCGCCAGCAGCGTCGGACAGGGTGGGAACGAGTTCTTC.